This T cell receptor beta chain was recorded in a study of identifying expanded T cells in peripheral blood. The study, taken as a whole, reports: About 1.2 clones differed between technical replicates, versus around 15 and 18 over time. Clone count variance between approximately two-week samples rose with total template count.

The table lists this clone with a count of one. Its antigen is currently unknown. Using immunoSEQ multiplex PCR, the repertoire was profiled, and TCRdb retains in-frame clones only, with some absent. The table includes about 90,000 clones, around 83% detected once. During the collection period, no donor immune events like infections were recorded. CDR1 and CDR2 from the germline V gene are GTSNPN and SVGIG (reference sequence). The CDR3 length is 14 residues. The J segment lost 6 bases and the V segment lost 0 bases, leaving 5 bases of the junction unmatched. The chain couples TRBV30 to TRBJ1-5; TRBD1 agrees at 7 bases. The TCR comes from a person aged 18-70 years in good health. The specimen was blood. The CDR3 loop is CAWSVVGGGQPQHF. The CDR3 region has the DNA TGTGCCTGGAGTGTTGTAGGGGGCGGTCAGCCCCAGCATTTT.